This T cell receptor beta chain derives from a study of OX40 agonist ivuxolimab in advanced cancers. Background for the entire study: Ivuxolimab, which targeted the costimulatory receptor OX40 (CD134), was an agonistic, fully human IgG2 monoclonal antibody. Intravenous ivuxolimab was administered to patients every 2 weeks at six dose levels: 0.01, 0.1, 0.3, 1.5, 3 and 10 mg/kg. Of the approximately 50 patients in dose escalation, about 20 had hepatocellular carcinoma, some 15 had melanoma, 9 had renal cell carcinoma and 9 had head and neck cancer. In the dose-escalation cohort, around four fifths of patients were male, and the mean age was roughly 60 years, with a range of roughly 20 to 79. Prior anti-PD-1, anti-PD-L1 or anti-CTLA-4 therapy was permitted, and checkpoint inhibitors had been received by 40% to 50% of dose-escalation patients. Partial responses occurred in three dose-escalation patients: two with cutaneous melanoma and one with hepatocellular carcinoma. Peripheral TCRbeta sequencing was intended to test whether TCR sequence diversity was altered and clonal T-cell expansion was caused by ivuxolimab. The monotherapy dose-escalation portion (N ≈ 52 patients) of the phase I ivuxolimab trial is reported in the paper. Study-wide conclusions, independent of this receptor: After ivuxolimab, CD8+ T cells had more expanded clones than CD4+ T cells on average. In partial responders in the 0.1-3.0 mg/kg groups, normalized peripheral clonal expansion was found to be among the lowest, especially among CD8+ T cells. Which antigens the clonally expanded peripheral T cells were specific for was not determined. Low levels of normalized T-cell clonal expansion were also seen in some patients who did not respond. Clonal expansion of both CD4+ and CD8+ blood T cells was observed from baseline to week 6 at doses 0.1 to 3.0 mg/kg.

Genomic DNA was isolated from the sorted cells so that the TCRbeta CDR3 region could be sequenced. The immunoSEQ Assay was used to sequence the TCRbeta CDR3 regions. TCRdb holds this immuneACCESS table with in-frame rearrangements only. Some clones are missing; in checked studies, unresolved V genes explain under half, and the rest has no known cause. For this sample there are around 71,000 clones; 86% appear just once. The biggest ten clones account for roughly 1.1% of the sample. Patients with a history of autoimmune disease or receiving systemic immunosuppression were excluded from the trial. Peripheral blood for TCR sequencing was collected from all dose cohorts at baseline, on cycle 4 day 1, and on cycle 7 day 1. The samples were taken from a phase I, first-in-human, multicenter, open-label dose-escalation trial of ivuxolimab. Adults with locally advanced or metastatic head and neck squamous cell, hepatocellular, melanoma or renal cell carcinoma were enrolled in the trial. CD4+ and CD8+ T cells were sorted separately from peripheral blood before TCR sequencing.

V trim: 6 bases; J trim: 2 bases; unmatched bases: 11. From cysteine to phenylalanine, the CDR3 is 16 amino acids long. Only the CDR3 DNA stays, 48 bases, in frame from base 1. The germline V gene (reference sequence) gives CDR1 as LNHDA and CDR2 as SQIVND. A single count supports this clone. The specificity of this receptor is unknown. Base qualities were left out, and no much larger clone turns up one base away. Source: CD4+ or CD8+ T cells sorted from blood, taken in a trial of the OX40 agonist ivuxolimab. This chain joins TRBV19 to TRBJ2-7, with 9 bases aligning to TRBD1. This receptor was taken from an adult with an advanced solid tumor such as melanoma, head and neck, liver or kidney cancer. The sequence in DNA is TGTGCCAGTAGGACCCGGGGGACAGGGAGTACCTACGAGCAGTACTTC. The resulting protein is CASRTRGTGSTYEQYF. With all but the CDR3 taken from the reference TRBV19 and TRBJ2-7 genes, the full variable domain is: DGGITQSPKYLFRKEGQNVTLSCEQNLNHDAMYWYRQDPGQGLRLIYYSQIVNDFQKGDIAEGYSVSREKKESFPLTVTSAQKNPTAFYLCASRTRGTGSTYEQYFGPGTRLTVT.